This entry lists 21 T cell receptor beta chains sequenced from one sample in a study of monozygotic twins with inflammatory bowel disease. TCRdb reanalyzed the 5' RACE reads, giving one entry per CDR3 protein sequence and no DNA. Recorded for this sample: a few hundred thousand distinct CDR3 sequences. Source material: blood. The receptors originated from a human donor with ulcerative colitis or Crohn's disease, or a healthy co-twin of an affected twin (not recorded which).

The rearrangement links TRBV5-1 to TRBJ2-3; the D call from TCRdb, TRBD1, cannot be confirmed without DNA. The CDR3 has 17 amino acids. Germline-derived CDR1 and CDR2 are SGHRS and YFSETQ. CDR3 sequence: CASSLAIWEREGDTQYF.

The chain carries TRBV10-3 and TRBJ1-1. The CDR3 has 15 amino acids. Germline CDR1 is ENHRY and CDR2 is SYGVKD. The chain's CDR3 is CAISEGTAMNTEAFF.

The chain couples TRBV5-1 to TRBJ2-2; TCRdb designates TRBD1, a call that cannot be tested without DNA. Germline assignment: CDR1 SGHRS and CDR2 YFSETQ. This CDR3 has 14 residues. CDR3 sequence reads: CASSSGANTGELFF.

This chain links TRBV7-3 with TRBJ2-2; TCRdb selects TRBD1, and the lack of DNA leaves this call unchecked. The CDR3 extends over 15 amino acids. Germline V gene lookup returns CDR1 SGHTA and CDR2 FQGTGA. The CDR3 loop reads CASSVTGARTGELFF.

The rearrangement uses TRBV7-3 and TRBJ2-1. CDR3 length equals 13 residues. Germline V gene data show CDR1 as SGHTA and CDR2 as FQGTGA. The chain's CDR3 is CASSLDRQDEQFF.

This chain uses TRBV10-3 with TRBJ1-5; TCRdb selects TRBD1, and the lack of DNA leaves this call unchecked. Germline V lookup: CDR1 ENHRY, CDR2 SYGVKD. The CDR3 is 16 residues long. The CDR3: CAISGELGGMGQPQHF.

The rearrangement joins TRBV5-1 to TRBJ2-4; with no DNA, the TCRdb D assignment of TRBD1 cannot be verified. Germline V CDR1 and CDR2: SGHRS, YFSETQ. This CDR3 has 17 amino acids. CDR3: CASTQGGSLLAKNIQYF.

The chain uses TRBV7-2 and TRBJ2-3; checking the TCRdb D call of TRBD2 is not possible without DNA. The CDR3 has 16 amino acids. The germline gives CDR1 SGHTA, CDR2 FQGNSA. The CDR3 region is CASSLASGGAPDTQYF.

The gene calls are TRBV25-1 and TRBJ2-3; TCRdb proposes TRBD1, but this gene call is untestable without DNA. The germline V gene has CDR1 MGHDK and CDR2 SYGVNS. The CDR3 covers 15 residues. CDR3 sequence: CASSNGTGRTDTQYF.

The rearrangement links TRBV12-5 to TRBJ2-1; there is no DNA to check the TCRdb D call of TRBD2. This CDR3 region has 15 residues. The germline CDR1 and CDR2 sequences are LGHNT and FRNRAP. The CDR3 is CASGQVTSGGNEQFF.

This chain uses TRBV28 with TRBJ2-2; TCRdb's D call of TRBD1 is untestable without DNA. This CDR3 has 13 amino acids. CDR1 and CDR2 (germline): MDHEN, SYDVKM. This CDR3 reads CASRTGGTGELFF.

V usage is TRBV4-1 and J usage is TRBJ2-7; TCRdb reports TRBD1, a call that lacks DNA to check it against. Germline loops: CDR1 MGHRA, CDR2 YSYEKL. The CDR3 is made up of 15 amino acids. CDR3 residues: CASSSWGGSVYEQYF.

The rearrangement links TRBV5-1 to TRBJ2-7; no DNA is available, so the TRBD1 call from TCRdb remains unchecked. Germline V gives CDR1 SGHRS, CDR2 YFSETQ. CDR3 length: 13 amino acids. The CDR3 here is CASSSGQRDEQYF. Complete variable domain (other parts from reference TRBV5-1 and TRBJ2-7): KAGVTQTPRYLIKTRGQQVTLSCSPISGHRSVSWYQQTPGQGLQFLFEYFSETQRNKGNFPGRFSGRQFSNSRSEMNVSTLELGDSALYLCASSSGQRDEQYFGPGTRLTVT.

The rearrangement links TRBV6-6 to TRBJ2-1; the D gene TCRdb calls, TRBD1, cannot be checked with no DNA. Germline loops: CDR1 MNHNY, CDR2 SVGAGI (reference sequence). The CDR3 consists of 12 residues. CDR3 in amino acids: CASSYKGEQQFF.

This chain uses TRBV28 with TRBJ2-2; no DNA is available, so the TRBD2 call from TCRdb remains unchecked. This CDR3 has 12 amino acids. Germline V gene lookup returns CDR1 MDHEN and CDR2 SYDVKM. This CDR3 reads CASRAGTGELFF.

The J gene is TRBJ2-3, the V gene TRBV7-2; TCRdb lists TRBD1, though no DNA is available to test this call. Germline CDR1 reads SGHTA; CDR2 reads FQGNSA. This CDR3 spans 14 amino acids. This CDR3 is CASSPGTRTDTQYF.

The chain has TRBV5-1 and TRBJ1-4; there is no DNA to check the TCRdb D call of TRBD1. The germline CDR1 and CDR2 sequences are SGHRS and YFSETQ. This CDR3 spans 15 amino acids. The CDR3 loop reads CASSLDWTENEKLFF.

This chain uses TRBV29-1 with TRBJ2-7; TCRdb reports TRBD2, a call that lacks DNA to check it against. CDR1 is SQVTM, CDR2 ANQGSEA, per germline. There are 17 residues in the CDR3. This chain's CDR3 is CSVEDGVQEGTSYEQYF.

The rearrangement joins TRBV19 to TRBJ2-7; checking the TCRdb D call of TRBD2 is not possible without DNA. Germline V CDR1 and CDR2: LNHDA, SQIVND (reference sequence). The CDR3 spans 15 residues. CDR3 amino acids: CATAGGHSGSYEQYF.

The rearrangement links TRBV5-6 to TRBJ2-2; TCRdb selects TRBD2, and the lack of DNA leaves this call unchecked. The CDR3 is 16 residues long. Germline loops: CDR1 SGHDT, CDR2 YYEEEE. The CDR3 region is CASSLADALYTGELFF.

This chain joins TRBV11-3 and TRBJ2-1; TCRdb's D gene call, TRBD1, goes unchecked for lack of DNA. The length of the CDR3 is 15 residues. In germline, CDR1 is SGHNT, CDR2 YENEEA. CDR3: CASSPGTGLNNEQFF.